One sample yielded the 16 T cell receptor beta chains listed below, sequenced in a study of cytomegalovirus exposure and HLA in healthy donors. Using immunoSEQ multiplex PCR, the repertoire was profiled, and TCRdb retains in-frame clones only, with some absent. The sample comprises 85,000 to 130,000 clones, about 88% of which are singletons, and about 2% rests with the top ten. The material sequenced was PBMCs. The receptor set was obtained from a woman under 30 in good health and CMV-seropositive.

J is TRBJ1-1 and V is TRBV4-1; TRBD1 aligns across 8 bases. The junction had 7 bases not matched to a gene; V was cut back by 3 bases and J by 7 bases. Germline assignment: CDR1 MGHRA and CDR2 YSYEKL. The CDR3 runs to 14 residues. The CDR3 bases are TGCGCCAGCAGCCAGACCACAGGGGGGGTTGAAGCTTTCTTT. Amino acids: CASSQTTGGVEAFF.

The chain couples TRBV19 to TRBJ2-2; 8 bases match TRBD2. CDR3 length: 16 residues. J lost 9 bases, V lost 6 bases, and 15 bases had no gene match. Germline-derived CDR1 and CDR2 are LNHDA and SQIVND (reference sequence). The CDR3 coding sequence is TGTGCCAGTAGATCAAGCGGGGGCCGAGGGATCAGGGAGCTGTTTTTT. This codes for CASRSSGGRGIRELFF. The full variable domain, completed using reference TRBV19 and TRBJ2-2, is DGGITQSPKYLFRKEGQNVTLSCEQNLNHDAMYWYRQDPGQGLRLIYYSQIVNDFQKGDIAEGYSVSREKKESFPLTVTSAQKNPTAFYLCASRSSGGRGIRELFFGEGSRLTVL.

The chain combines TRBV21-1 with TRBJ2-3; the table's D call of TRBD2 was not tested on the DNA. TRBV21-1 is labeled a pseudogene. The CDR3 length is 15 residues. The CDR3 sequence: CASKGRGRSQDTQYF. In nucleotides, the CDR3 is TGTGCCAGCAAAGGGCGGGGTCGAAGTCAAGATACGCAGTATTTT.

The chain has TRBV29-1 and TRBJ1-4; D is perhaps TRBD1 (6 bases). CDR1 is SQVTM, CDR2 ANQGSEA, per germline. V lost 2 bases and J 7 bases, leaving 11 bases between the germline ends. The CDR3 spans 13 residues. This CDR3 is CSVETGIGEKLFF. Written as DNA, the CDR3 is TGCAGCGTTGAAACAGGGATCGGTGAAAAACTGTTTTTT.

Only a few counts were recorded for this clone. V gene TRBV2 combines with J gene TRBJ1-5; 7 bases match TRBD1. This CDR3 spans 15 amino acids. J lost 3 bases, V lost 6 bases, and 8 bases had no gene match. Per germline, CDR1 SNHLY and CDR2 FYNNEI. This CDR3 reads CASSHGQANNQPQHF. The CDR3 coding sequence is TGTGCCAGCAGCCACGGACAGGCTAACAATCAGCCCCAGCATTTT.

The V and J genes are TRBV27 and TRBJ2-1; the D gene is possibly TRBD2 (7 bases). CDR3 size: 15 residues. In germline, CDR1 is MNHEY, CDR2 SMNVEV (reference sequence). Trimming stripped 7 bases from V and 2 bases from J, with 15 bases between. DNA of the CDR3: TGTGCCAGCACCTTGGGGCGGGGGCCCTACAATGAGCAGTTCTTC. Translation: CASTLGRGPYNEQFF.

This clone was seen only once. CDR3 amino acids: CASSQGGGGTEAFF. As DNA, the CDR3 is TGTGCCAGCAGCCAGGGAGGCGGGGGCACTGAAGCTTTCTTT. The chain joins TRBV14 to TRBJ1-1; weak D call: TRBD1 (5 bases). The CDR3 length is 14 residues. Looked up from germline, CDR1 is SGHDN and CDR2 is FVKESK. V was trimmed by 3 bases and J by 4 bases, leaving 12 bases between them.

In its sample, this clone was seen once. The V gene is TRBV9, the J gene TRBJ2-1; tentatively, D is TRBD1 (6 bases). CDR3 length: 13 amino acids. Trimming took off 2 bases at V and 10 bases at J, with 13 bases between the two ends. Germline lookup yields CDR1 SGDLS and CDR2 YYNGEE. The CDR3, as DNA: TGTGCCAGCAGCGTCCGAGGGGGAACCGAGCAGTTCTTC. Protein: CASSVRGGTEQFF.

The CDR3 DNA sequence: TGCGCCAGCAGCCAAGAGGCGGGGGGCCAACACACAGATACGCAGTATTTT. Translation gives CASSQEAGGQHTDTQYF. J is TRBJ2-3 and V is TRBV4-3, with TRBD2 matching over 8 bases. J lost 2 bases, V lost 0 bases, and 7 bases had no gene match. This CDR3 spans 17 amino acids. Germline V gene data show CDR1 as LGHNA and CDR2 as YSLEER.

The count of this clone is one. The V gene is TRBV2, the J gene TRBJ2-7; 9 nucleotides align to TRBD1. The length of the CDR3 is 18 residues. J lost 5 bases, V lost 4 bases, and 18 bases had no gene match. Germline V gene data show CDR1 as SNHLY and CDR2 as FYNNEI. The CDR3 spells CASSAGRLSRDRDHEQYV. DNA for the CDR3: TGTGCCAGCAGTGCCGGTCGGCTCTCCCGGGACAGGGACCACGAGCAGTACGTC.

A remark on this clone: Other DNA sequences in this sample translate to the same CDR3. The genes are TRBV28 and TRBJ1-5; D is perhaps TRBD1 (5 bases). This CDR3 is built from 14 residues. CDR1 and CDR2 (germline): MDHEN, SYDVKM. Trimming shortened V by 2 bases and J by 4 bases, and 9 bases separated the two germline ends. The DNA for the CDR3 is TGTGCCAGCAGTTTAGGGCAGGGAAATCAGCCCCAGCATTTT. Residues: CASSLGQGNQPQHF.

This clone showed up just a few times. The chain recombines TRBV6-4 with TRBJ2-1; 8 nucleotides agree with TRBD2. V lost 6 bases to trimming and J lost 6 bases; unmatched junction nucleotides: 7. The CDR3 covers 14 residues. CDR1 and CDR2 (germline): MRHNA, SNTAGT. In DNA, the CDR3 is TGTGCCAGCAGCCCAGGTACTAGCGGCAATGAGCAGTTCTTC. It specifies CASSPGTSGNEQFF.

This chain joins TRBV18 and TRBJ1-1; D might be TRBD1 (5 bases). Germline loops: CDR1 KGHSH, CDR2 LQKENI. The V gene lost 2 bases and the J gene lost 5 bases, with 15 bases spanning the gap. This CDR3 has 15 amino acids. The CDR3 reads CASSPDGGLRTEAFF. The DNA of the CDR3 is TGTGCCAGCTCACCAGACGGGGGGTTGAGGACTGAAGCTTTCTTT.

The chain couples TRBV6-4 to TRBJ2-3, with D perhaps matching TRBD1 (6 bases). This CDR3 is 18 amino acids long. V gave up 7 bases and J gave up 4 bases, with 27 bases separating them. Germline V lookup: CDR1 MRHNA, CDR2 SNTAGT. The CDR3 DNA sequence: TGTGCCAGCAATCGCACCCCCTCCCCAGGGGTTCAGTCAGATACGCAGTATTTT. It yields the protein CASNRTPSPGVQSDTQYF.

The chain uses TRBV5-8 and TRBJ2-7; D is perhaps TRBD1 (5 bases). CDR3 length equals 15 residues. Trimming stripped 0 bases from V and 4 bases from J, with 14 bases between. Germline loops: CDR1 SGHTS, CDR2 YDEGEE. The CDR3: CASSLVLRDRYEQYV. The CDR3 DNA reads TGTGCCAGCAGCTTGGTTCTCAGGGATCGATACGAGCAGTACGTC.

The V and J genes are TRBV9 and TRBJ1-3; D ambiguous. Germline-derived CDR1 and CDR2 are SGDLS and YYNGEE. Trimming cost V 0 bases and J 4 bases, with 8 bases left between them. The CDR3 totals 14 residues. The CDR3 region has the DNA TGTGCCAGCAGCGTAGGGGCCACGGGAAACACCATATATTTT. Its translation: CASSVGATGNTIYF.